The subject of this entry is one TCR beta chain. The clone's antigen remains unknown. No per-base quality is available; no much larger clone lies one base away. This entry is derived from a study of cytomegalovirus exposure and HLA in healthy donors (TCRdb year 2017). Study-level background: In an earlier analysis of under 750 of the donors, under 300 Gb of sequence data and 95 million to 130 million unique TCR beta sequences from 150 million to 200 million T cells were reported. An early release covering roughly 640 HLA-typed donors comprised about 300 gigabases of sequencing data and 85 million to 100 million unique TCR sequences. The genetic ancestry cluster associated with self-reported Caucasian donors included roughly four fifths of the roughly 400 genotyped donors. The aim of the study was to test whether cataloging public T cell receptors could identify signatures of past pathogen exposure. The T cell repertoires of about 700 subjects were profiled by immunosequencing and related to cytomegalovirus serostatus. In addition to the first cohort of 666 subjects, a separate validation cohort of about 120 different subjects was used. To predict cytomegalovirus infection status, the study combined high-throughput TCR immunosequencing, statistical association of individual TCRs with disease status, and machine learning. In a later analysis, previously published TCR beta repertoires from some 640 donors were re-analyzed and high-resolution HLA genotyping was added so that TCR occurrence patterns could be studied. Rather than using new phenotypic data, the later analysis identified candidate immune exposures from TCR beta sequences and from how often those sequences occurred across donors. To decide whether each TCR beta V gene segment behaved as functional or pseudogenic, an earlier analysis of approximately 590 of the donors relied on high-throughput TCR beta sequencing. Donor age, sex, ethnicity and CMV serostatus were compiled alongside the repertoire data. Genome-wide SNP genotypes for about 65% of the 666 donors were used in a later genetic analysis, which treated that subset as a discovery cohort. Every repertoire in the discovery cohort had been generated on one and the same sequencing platform. HLA typing covered class I and class II loci at four-digit resolution. Typing coverage varied by locus: roughly 620-640 donors for A, B, C, DRB1 and DQB1; approximately 520 for DQA1; approximately 610 for DPA1; approximately 450 for DPB1. A few DR-DQ haplotypes were treated as single units for association and clustering because of strong linkage in the cohort. Among around 400 genotyped donors of the cohort, an average of approximately 250,000 unique TCR beta nucleotide sequences were sequenced per donor, roughly a sixth of them non-productive.

The CDR3, from cysteine to phenylalanine, totals 16 residues. The kept DNA is CDR3 alone, 48 bases in frame from the first base. Trimming leaves V shorter by 3 bases and J shorter by 8 bases, with the junction holding 9 bases beyond the gene matches. Reading the germline V gene gives CDR1 SGDLS and CDR2 YYNGEE. What the research found in general, with its limitations: A cluster of highly shared sequence variants was judged likely to be a technical artifact of the sequencing pipeline. In vitro tests confirmed that three of the cytomegalovirus-associated TCR beta chains recognize cytomegalovirus antigens. Because HLA typing was unavailable for some donors at each locus, only the typed subset was used in association tests. In an earlier analysis of around 600 of the donors, most TCR beta V segments appeared in productive rearrangements about 87% or about 30% of the time, broadly matching IMGT annotations. When HLA alleles, especially DR and DQ, strongly co-occurred, TCR associations were difficult to assign to individual alleles. A later genetic analysis associated a missense DCLRE1C variant with V-gene and J-gene trimming of TCR beta chains, and an independent cohort replicated the association. In a later analysis, TCR association rates were found to vary across HLA loci, with the most associated TCRs seen for DRB1 alleles and the fewest for HLA-C alleles. A later analysis associated 16,951 TCR beta sequences with specific HLA alleles at a false discovery rate of 0.05. A later analysis reported that several top co-occurrence clusters appeared linked to parvovirus B19, influenza, CMV and Epstein-Barr virus. Some IMGT-functional V segments, including TRBV6-2 and TRBV6-3, could not be told apart with the 87-base-pair reads, so those segments were excluded. The authors suggested that the approach could potentially be generalized to other disease states and immunological phenotypes. In both the original and validation cohorts, the classifier was reported to diagnose cytomegalovirus status with high specificity and sensitivity. Linkage disequilibrium might explain the correlated functional status among segregating V segments, but an unknown experimental factor could not be excluded. Most CMV-associated TCR beta chains appeared to be HLA-restricted in a later analysis, and the HLA associations seemed to be driven largely by CMV exposure. A later genetic analysis reported fewer N-insertions in productive TCRs among donors in an Asian-associated ancestry cluster than the approximately 670-donor mean. CMV serostatus was the only immune exposure information available for the cohort. A further reported finding was that TCR beta sequences accurately predicted the HLA-A and HLA-B alleles for most subjects in the first cohort. While some public TCRs were present in many individuals, most TCR sequences turned up only very rarely across donors. A total of about 180 TCR beta chains were listed by the study as associated with cytomegalovirus. Roughly uniform sequencing depth across donors was assumed in presence/absence analyses, although this assumption may not hold. Only TCR beta chains were sequenced in this cohort, and the absence of alpha or paired-chain data limited detectable features. Because counts were too low, roughly 17 rarely observed V segments, including chromosome 9 orphons, were left out of the earlier analysis of 587 of the donors. In a later analysis, HLA-associated TCR beta chains were found to be more clonally expanded and to have lower generation probabilities than equally common non-associated chains.

In total, about 650 healthy bone marrow donors made up the cohort. At the time of sampling, every cohort member was nominally healthy, though immune exposures that went unrecorded were likely present. The donor tested CMV seropositive, placing the donor among the 290 or so seropositive members of the cohort. A peripheral blood sample was collected from each donor, and TCR beta sequencing was performed on peripheral blood mononuclear cells. The Qiagen DNeasy Blood Extraction Kit was used to extract genomic DNA from the blood cell samples. Libraries were built with the immunoSEQ multiplex PCR assay. The multiplex PCR relied on a mix of 60 forward primers for TCR Vbeta segments and 13 reverse primers for TCR Jbeta segments. Amplification of the CDR3 region of rearranged TCR beta genes was performed with a multiplex PCR assay on genomic DNA. The amplified TCR beta libraries were sequenced on the Illumina HiSeq System as 87-base-pair reads. As for the authors' bioinformatics: A later analysis counted approximately 74 million unique TCR beta chains across the 650 to 800 repertoires, and 10 million to 11 million of these chains were shared by at least two donors. Raw reads were error-corrected and collapsed into unique sequences by a nearest-neighbor algorithm in which closely related sequences were merged to remove PCR and sequencing errors. To assign V, D and J gene segments, CDR3 sequences were aligned to IMGT reference sequences. For a sequence to be retained, a match of at least six nucleotides to both a V gene segment and a J gene segment was required. Rearrangements were classified as productive when the CDR3 lacked stop codons and remained in frame with V and J, and all other rearrangements were classified as non-productive. CDR3 was defined by IMGT convention, running from the second conserved V-encoded cysteine to the conserved J-encoded phenylalanine. In an earlier analysis of some 550 of the donors, sequences lacking an unambiguous match to a single V gene segment were excluded. An earlier analysis of a few hundred of the donors called V segments functional above 56.7% productive rearrangements and segregating when the between-donor standard deviation exceeded 5%. A statistical classification framework was built to diagnose cytomegalovirus status from the catalog of TCR beta chain sequences. V and J gene assignment, in a later analysis, came from comparing TCR nucleotide sequences with IMGT/GENE-DB human TR gene sequences. In a later analysis, CDR3 sequences and most-parsimonious VDJ recombination scenarios were assigned using the TCRdist pipeline. In a later analysis, every TCR beta chain was defined by the combination of its CDR3 amino acid sequence and its V-gene family, and reads without a unique V-gene family were dropped. As a way to deal with suspected cross-contamination and a sequencing artifact, a later analysis dropped hundreds of nucleotide sequences that were highly shared and had low generation probability. In a later analysis, a clonal expansion index for each public chain was calculated from normalized within-repertoire ranks of inferred template counts. In a later analysis, generation probabilities were computed with a VDJ recombination model fitted to out-of-frame rearrangements, and the resulting probabilities were checked against IGoR. In a later analysis, TCR-TCR, TCR-HLA and TCR-CMV co-occurrence was scored with hypergeometric tests, and a repertoire-size bias correction was applied to TCR pairs. False discovery rates were estimated in a later analysis by permuting HLA or CMV assignments 20 times. In a later analysis, co-occurring TCRs were grouped using DBSCAN, with TCRdist sequence similarity added in when clustering inside HLA-allele-positive subsets. Co-occurrence clustering excluded repertoires with fewer than 30,000 or more than 120,000 public chains, plus five with anomalous nucleotide sharing. TCRdb limited this immuneACCESS table to in-frame rearrangements with V and J called. A share of clones is missing; checked studies link under half to unresolved V genes, and the rest is unexplained. V and J calls and clone size come straight from that table; D and trimming were deduced from the DNA. For this sample the table gives more than 150,000 clones, of which 80% were detected only once. Jointly, the top ten make up roughly 1.4% of the sample.

This clonotype was sampled from a girl aged 5-17 years in good health and CMV-seropositive. The specimen was PBMCs. This sequence uses TRBV9 and TRBJ2-1, and TRBD1 aligns with 12 junction nucleotides. The CDR3 protein is CASSGGKGTGGDEQFF. Read as DNA, the sequence is TGTGCCAGCAGCGGGGGTAAGGGGACAGGGGGCGATGAGCAGTTCTTC.